These 23 T cell receptor beta chains were sequenced from one sample in a study of blood T cell repertoires in COVID-19. Sequenced by immunoSEQ multiplex PCR; TCRdb stores in-frame clones only, minus some. The sample carries about 300,000 clones, around 88% recorded once. Sequencing was performed on peripheral blood. These TCRs come from a woman aged 25 to 39 who had recovered from COVID-19.

This clone has a single count. V gene TRBV29-1 combines with J gene TRBJ1-1; D not certain. Germline CDR1 is SQVTM and CDR2 is ANQGSEA. V was pared by 3 bases and J by 4 bases, with 12 bases between. The CDR3 is 13 residues long. This CDR3 is CSVDVGVRTEAFF. The DNA of the CDR3 is TGCAGCGTTGACGTCGGGGTTCGCACTGAAGCTTTCTTT.

The gene calls are TRBV4-3 and TRBJ1-2; tentatively, D is TRBD1 (5 bases). CDR1 and CDR2 (germline): LGHNA, YSLEER. The CDR3 length is 14 residues. Between the trimmed V and J ends, which lost 0 bases and 2 bases, there was a span of 7 bases. CDR3 region: CASSQDAGNYGYTF. The DNA for the CDR3 is TGCGCCAGCAGCCAAGATGCAGGGAACTATGGCTACACCTTC.

The V gene is TRBV7-2, the J gene TRBJ2-7; TRBD1 matches at 11 bases. The CDR3 contains 15 residues. V lost 5 bases to trimming and J lost 6 bases; unmatched junction nucleotides: 9. CDR1 is SGHTA, CDR2 FQGNSA, per germline. Here the CDR3 DNA reads TGTGCCAGCAGCATTGGACAGGGGGCAATGGGCGAGCAGTACTTC. Amino acids: CASSIGQGAMGEQYF.

V usage is TRBV2 and J usage is TRBJ1-1; 7 nucleotides align to TRBD1. Germline V gene data show CDR1 as SNHLY and CDR2 as FYNNEI. The CDR3 runs to 16 residues. Trimming at V came to 11 bases and at J to 5 bases, leaving 20 bases not matched to a gene. The CDR3 reads CAVRGTVDALETEAFF. Written as DNA, the CDR3 is TGTGCCGTACGAGGGACAGTAGACGCCTTGGAAACTGAAGCTTTCTTT. The variable domain in full, with the rest retrieved from reference TRBV2 and TRBJ1-1, is EPEVTQTPSHQVTQMGQEVILRCVPISNHLYFYWYRQILGQKVEFLVSFYNNEISEKSEIFDDQFSVERPDGSNFTLKIRSTKLEDSAMYFCAVRGTVDALETEAFFGQGTRLTVV.

The gene calls are TRBV6-6 and TRBJ1-5; D is undetermined. This CDR3 has 15 residues. Trimming cost V 6 bases and J 1 base, with 13 bases left between them. Per the germline V gene, CDR1 is MNHNY and CDR2 is SVGAGI (reference sequence). The CDR3 is CASSGPRGSNQPQHF. CDR3 in DNA: TGTGCCAGCAGCGGCCCTCGGGGAAGCAATCAGCCCCAGCATTTT.

The chain links TRBV5-6 to TRBJ1-1; no reliable D call. The length of the CDR3 is 11 residues. CDR1 is SGHDT and CDR2 is YYEEEE in the germline V gene. With 7 bases removed from V and 0 bases from J, the gap between germline ends came to 4 bases. DNA of the CDR3: TGTGCCAGCGGCCTGAACACTGAAGCTTTCTTT. The encoded protein is CASGLNTEAFF.

V gene TRBV9 combines with J gene TRBJ1-3; the D gene is possibly TRBD1 (5 bases). V dropped 6 bases and J dropped 0 bases, with 16 bases sitting between them. CDR3 length equals 16 residues. Germline assignment: CDR1 SGDLS and CDR2 YYNGEE. CDR3 protein: CASTAGEGSSGNTIYF. The CDR3 coding sequence is TGTGCCAGCACCGCGGGGGAAGGATCCTCTGGAAACACCATATATTTT.

The genes are TRBV18 and TRBJ1-6, with a weak D call TRBD1 (6 bases). V lost 6 bases and J 7 bases, leaving 19 bases between the germline ends. CDR1 is KGHSH, CDR2 LQKENI, per germline. This CDR3 region has 16 residues. CDR3 sequence reads: CASSDWTAKENSPLHF. As DNA, the CDR3 is TGTGCCAGCTCTGATTGGACAGCAAAGGAGAATTCACCCCTCCACTTT.

This clone showed up just a few times. CDR3 DNA sequence: TGTGCCAGCAGTGAGTACGGGATGAATGGCTACACCTTC. This sequence encodes CASSEYGMNGYTF. The J gene is TRBJ1-2, the V gene TRBV2, with D unresolved. V shed 3 bases and J shed 6 bases, with 11 bases lying between them. This CDR3 spans 13 amino acids. The germline V gene encodes CDR1 SNHLY and CDR2 FYNNEI.

The J gene is TRBJ1-6, the V gene TRBV30, with D possibly matching TRBD1 (6 bases). This CDR3 spans 14 amino acids. V was cut by 5 bases and J by 0 bases, with 8 bases left in between. The germline V gene encodes CDR1 GTSNPN and CDR2 SVGIG (reference sequence). The CDR3 spells CAWQDSSYNSPLHF. The DNA of the CDR3 is TGTGCCTGGCAGGACAGCTCCTATAATTCACCCCTCCACTTT.

This chain uses TRBV9 with TRBJ2-2; a weak D match, TRBD1 (5 bases). The V gene's germline CDR1 is SGDLS and CDR2 YYNGEE. The CDR3 is 16 amino acids. V dropped 0 bases and J dropped 7 bases, with 16 bases sitting between them. The CDR3: CASSVEHARASGELFF. As DNA, the CDR3 is TGTGCCAGCAGCGTAGAACACGCCAGGGCCAGCGGGGAGCTGTTTTTT.

The chain links TRBV7-9 to TRBJ2-1; no clear D. The CDR3 covers 12 residues. The germline V gene encodes CDR1 SEHNR and CDR2 FQNEAQ (reference sequence). V lost 4 bases and J lost 4, with 5 bases in between. DNA for the CDR3: TGTGCCAGCAGCTCACATTACAATGAGCAGTTCTTC. Protein: CASSSHYNEQFF.

This sequence joins TRBV27 and TRBJ2-6; D call uncertain. The germline V gene has CDR1 MNHEY and CDR2 SMNVEV (reference sequence). Deletions cut 3 bases from V and 0 bases from J, with 9 bases between. CDR3 length equals 16 residues. The CDR3 protein is CASSFVSVSGANVLTF. In DNA form, the CDR3 reads TGTGCCAGCAGTTTCGTATCAGTCTCTGGGGCCAACGTCCTGACTTTC.

The chain combines TRBV19 with TRBJ1-5; possibly TRBD1 for D (6 bases). V gave up 3 bases and J gave up 4 bases, with 16 bases separating them. The CDR3 covers 16 residues. Germline V CDR1 and CDR2: LNHDA, SQIVND (reference sequence). The CDR3 spells CASSMVGAEPNQPQHF. The DNA of the CDR3 is TGTGCCAGTAGTATGGTGGGGGCGGAACCGAATCAGCCCCAGCATTTT. The entire variable domain, with the rest obtained from reference TRBV19 and TRBJ1-5, is as follows: DGGITQSPKYLFRKEGQNVTLSCEQNLNHDAMYWYRQDPGQGLRLIYYSQIVNDFQKGDIAEGYSVSREKKESFPLTVTSAQKNPTAFYLCASSMVGAEPNQPQHFGDGTRLSIL.

The chain recombines TRBV19 with TRBJ1-6; 7 bases line up with TRBD1. The CDR3 covers 16 residues. Germline lookup yields CDR1 LNHDA and CDR2 SQIVND (reference sequence). V was pared by 5 bases and J by 6 bases, with 10 bases of the junction left unmatched. This CDR3 reads CASSPAPDRFNSPLHF. DNA of the CDR3: TGTGCCAGTAGTCCGGCCCCGGACAGGTTTAATTCACCCCTCCACTTT.

This clone came up a few times. The chain recombines TRBV10-3 with TRBJ1-5, with D uncertain. The CDR3 is 13 residues long. Trimming removed 2 bases at V and 7 bases at J, with 9 bases between. In germline, CDR1 is ENHRY, CDR2 SYGVKD. DNA of the CDR3: TGTGCCATCAGTGAGATTGAGGTACAGCCCCAGCATTTT. Protein: CAISEIEVQPQHF.

The rearrangement uses TRBV11-2 and TRBJ2-5, with 10 bases that match TRBD2. The J segment lost 5 bases and the V segment lost 5 bases, leaving 5 bases of the junction unmatched. The CDR3 length is 14 residues. In germline, CDR1 is SGHAT, CDR2 FQNNGV. CDR3 protein: CASSGAGGRETQYF. CDR3 sequence (DNA): TGTGCCAGCAGCGGAGCGGGGGGGCGGGAGACCCAGTACTTC.

V usage is TRBV19 and J usage is TRBJ2-7; 11 bases line up with TRBD2. The CDR3 spans 16 residues. CDR1 and CDR2 (germline): LNHDA, SQIVND (reference sequence). V shed 4 bases, J shed 0 bases, and the junction held 5 bases outside the gene matches. CDR3 residues: CASSKQGLADSYEQYF. CDR3 coding DNA: TGTGCCAGTAGTAAACAGGGACTAGCGGACTCCTACGAGCAGTACTTC.

V usage is TRBV5-1 and J usage is TRBJ1-2, with TRBD1 matching over 8 bases. Germline values: CDR1 SGHRS, CDR2 YFSETQ. The CDR3 covers 13 residues. The trim removed 3 bases at V and 4 bases at J, leaving 2 bases unmatched. The DNA of the CDR3 is TGCGCCAGCAGCTCCGGACAGGGCTATGGCTACACCTTC. Residues: CASSSGQGYGYTF.

This chain uses TRBV3-1 (or the pseudogene TRBV3-2) with TRBJ2-4, with 7 bases fitting TRBD2. V was clipped by 4 bases and J by 3 bases; unmatched bases: 3. Germline V gives CDR1 LGHDT, CDR2 YNNKEL (reference sequence). CDR3 size: 14 residues. CDR3 nucleotides: TGTGCCAGCAGCCCAGCTAGCGGCAAAAACATTCAGTACTTC. As protein: CASSPASGKNIQYF.

The CDR3 here is CASSLIGLASGEQFF. CDR3 in DNA: TGTGCCAGCAGCTTAATCGGACTAGCGTCGGGTGAGCAGTTCTTC. The J gene is TRBJ2-1, the V gene TRBV11-2; 9 bases match TRBD2. Germline trimming cut 2 bases from V and 9 bases from J; bases unmatched to any gene: 8. From germline, CDR1 is SGHAT and CDR2 FQNNGV. The CDR3 has 15 amino acids. The whole variable domain, filled in from reference TRBV11-2 and TRBJ2-1, reads EAGVAQSPRYKIIEKRQSVAFWCNPISGHATLYWYQQILGQGPKLLIQFQNNGVVDDSQLPKDRFSAERLKGVDSTLKIQPAKLEDSAVYLCASSLIGLASGEQFFGPGTRLTVL.

The chain couples TRBV5-4 to TRBJ1-1, with TRBD1 matching over 10 bases. The V segment lost 4 bases and the J segment 0 bases; nucleotides outside the gene matches: 6. Germline CDR1 and CDR2: SGHNT and YYREEE (reference sequence). CDR3 length: 16 amino acids. The CDR3 is CASSPKDRGMNTEAFF. CDR3 DNA sequence: TGTGCCAGCAGCCCGAAGGACAGGGGGATGAACACTGAAGCTTTCTTT.

The chain couples TRBV30 to TRBJ1-4; D perhaps matches TRBD1 (5 bases). The CDR3 runs 17 residues. The germline CDR1 and CDR2 sequences are GTSNPN and SVGIG (reference sequence). V dropped 1 base and J dropped 0 bases, with 15 bases sitting between them. Here the CDR3 DNA reads TGTGCCTGGAGTGGAGTGACAGACAGCTCAACTAATGAAAAACTGTTTTTT. It specifies CAWSGVTDSSTNEKLFF.